This TCR beta chain was found in a study of breast tumors, draining lymph nodes, adjacent tissues. The study's findings and limits: Tumor TCR diversity was below lymph nodes but above nontumor tissue. Compared with basal-like, luminal-like tumors shared significantly more repertoire with nontumor tissue. That most tumor T cells come from lymph nodes remained unproven.

In TCRdb, the multiplex PCR reads were re-called with MiXCR into one record per CDR3 protein. The profile shows roughly 130,000 distinct CDR3 sequences, about 20% of them singletons. Comment on this clonotype: Its antigen is unidentified. This may arise from a read error, as a much more abundant clone is one base away.

The lymph nodes were axillary draining lymph nodes from breast cancer patients. CDR1 and CDR2 from the germline V gene are WNHNN and SYGVQD (reference sequence). The length of the CDR3 is 13 residues. V was trimmed by 8 bases and J by 1 base, leaving 10 bases between them. The receptor comes from a female donor with breast cancer. Some clones in this sample may be carry-over from other donors' samples. The sequenced sample was axillary lymph node tissue. J is TRBJ2-3 and V is TRBV10-1; either TRBD1 or TRBD2 may supply D (6 bases each). The CDR3 nucleotides are TGCGCCAGCGGGGGGCCGGGCACAGATACGCAGTATTTT. This sequence encodes CASGGPGTDTQYF.